Listed below are T cell receptor beta chains from one sample, sequenced in a study of blood T cells in healthy people across ages. TCRdb re-derived calls from the 5' RACE reads in MiXCR, one entry per CDR3 protein. The sample contains fewer than 2 million distinct CDR3 sequences, around 40% of which appear only once. Sequencing was carried out using blood. The receptors here all came from a human donor in good health. Both conserved end residues are part of each CDR3. Fields, in order: D gene, clone size, V gene, J gene, CDR3 protein, CDR3 DNA. A D gene is named only where the DNA matches it firmly. Size is omitted from some rows. Given values are once, few, many or a class for expanded clones.

d_call: -; clone_size: -; v_call: TRBV24-1; j_call: TRBJ1-5; cdr3_aa: CATSQAGHANQPQHF; cdr3_nt: TGTGCCACCAGTCAGGCCGGCCATGCCAATCAGCCCCAGCATTTT
d_call: TRBD2; clone_size: few; v_call: TRBV7-3; j_call: TRBJ2-1; cdr3_aa: CASSLSTSDWPPYNEQFF; cdr3_nt: TGTGCCAGCAGCTTAAGTACTAGCGATTGGCCCCCCTACAATGAGCAGTTCTTC
d_call: TRBD1; clone_size: -; v_call: TRBV20-1; j_call: TRBJ2-1; cdr3_aa: CSANPRDSGDYNEQFF; cdr3_nt: TGCAGTGCTAACCCCCGGGACAGCGGAGACTACAATGAGCAGTTCTTC
d_call: -; clone_size: -; v_call: TRBV5-1; j_call: TRBJ2-1; cdr3_aa: CASSQGQGGSNEQFF; cdr3_nt: TGCGCCAGCAGCCAAGGACAAGGGGGGAGCAATGAGCAGTTCTTC
d_call: -; clone_size: -; v_call: TRBV12-3/TRBV12-4; j_call: TRBJ1-1; cdr3_aa: CATTSSHTEAFF; cdr3_nt: TGTGCCACAACTTCATCGCACACTGAAGCTTTCTTT
d_call: -; clone_size: -; v_call: TRBV5-1; j_call: TRBJ2-7; cdr3_aa: CVSSLDVGGTYEQYF; cdr3_nt: TGCGTCAGCAGCTTGGATGTGGGGGGTACCTACGAGCAGTACTTC
d_call: -; clone_size: few; v_call: TRBV7-7; j_call: TRBJ2-5; cdr3_aa: CASSSLGLQETQYF; cdr3_nt: TGTGCCAGCAGCTCTTTGGGACTTCAGGAGACCCAGTACTTC
d_call: TRBD2; clone_size: few; v_call: TRBV20-1; j_call: TRBJ2-5; cdr3_aa: CSAIWRGIVQETQYF; cdr3_nt: TGCAGTGCTATTTGGCGGGGGATAGTACAAGAGACCCAGTACTTC
d_call: -; clone_size: many; v_call: TRBV29-1; j_call: TRBJ2-7; cdr3_aa: CSVEDGSYEQYF; cdr3_nt: TGCAGCGTTGAAGACGGGAGCTACGAGCAGTACTTC
d_call: -; clone_size: few; v_call: TRBV4-3; j_call: TRBJ2-2; cdr3_aa: CASSQQRPTNTGELFF; cdr3_nt: TGCGCCAGCAGCCAACAAAGACCCACGAACACCGGGGAGCTGTTTTTT
d_call: -; clone_size: many; v_call: TRBV7-2; j_call: TRBJ2-3; cdr3_aa: CASSFVVGDTQYF; cdr3_nt: TGTGCCAGCAGCTTCGTAGTGGGGGATACGCAGTATTTT
d_call: -; clone_size: few; v_call: TRBV12-3/TRBV12-4; j_call: TRBJ2-3; cdr3_aa: CASSFSAGAGTDTQYF; cdr3_nt: TGTGCCAGCAGTTTTAGTGCGGGCGCAGGCACAGATACGCAGTATTTT
d_call: -; clone_size: -; v_call: TRBV21-1; j_call: TRBJ1-1; cdr3_aa: CASRRRGGAAFF; cdr3_nt: TGTGCCAGCCGACGTAGGGGAGGGGCAGCTTTCTTT
d_call: -; clone_size: many; v_call: TRBV29-1; j_call: TRBJ2-6; cdr3_aa: CSVEFGGANVLTF; cdr3_nt: TGCAGCGTTGAATTTGGTGGGGCCAACGTCCTGACTTTC
d_call: TRBD1; clone_size: -; v_call: TRBV7-6; j_call: TRBJ1-6; cdr3_aa: CASSLTTGFDNSPLHF; cdr3_nt: TGTGCCAGCAGCTTAACGACAGGGTTCGATAATTCACCCCTCCACTTT
d_call: -; clone_size: -; v_call: TRBV25-1; j_call: TRBJ1-1; cdr3_aa: CASSEFYYSRGLPPEAFF; cdr3_nt: TGTGCCAGCAGTGAATTTTATTATTCAAGGGGCCTGCCCCCTGAAGCTTTCTTT
d_call: -; clone_size: -; v_call: TRBV20-1; j_call: TRBJ2-5; cdr3_aa: CSARGPKETQYF; cdr3_nt: TGCAGTGCTAGAGGTCCTAAAGAGACCCAGTACTTC
d_call: -; clone_size: -; v_call: TRBV5-6; j_call: TRBJ2-3; cdr3_aa: CASSLFESGVPDTQYF; cdr3_nt: TGTGCCAGCAGCTTGTTTGAGAGTGGGGTTCCGGATACGCAGTATTTT
d_call: -; clone_size: few; v_call: TRBV29-1; j_call: TRBJ1-4; cdr3_aa: CTATGPDNEKLFF; cdr3_nt: TGCACCGCGACGGGACCCGATAATGAAAAACTGTTTTTT
d_call: TRBD1; clone_size: -; v_call: TRBV29-1; j_call: TRBJ1-1; cdr3_aa: CSVTGDAFF; cdr3_nt: TGCAGCGTGACAGGGGACGCTTTCTTT
d_call: -; clone_size: -; v_call: TRBV2; j_call: TRBJ2-3; cdr3_aa: CASSENYKTDTQYF; cdr3_nt: TGTGCCAGCAGTGAAAATTACAAGACAGATACGCAGTATTTT
d_call: -; clone_size: -; v_call: TRBV15; j_call: TRBJ2-2; cdr3_aa: CAASRDLEGTGELFF; cdr3_nt: TGTGCCGCCAGCAGAGATTTAGAAGGGACCGGGGAGCTGTTTTTT
d_call: -; clone_size: -; v_call: TRBV9; j_call: TRBJ1-2; cdr3_aa: CASSVGAGSLYGYTF; cdr3_nt: TGTGCCAGCAGCGTAGGAGCCGGAAGCCTATATGGCTACACCTTC
d_call: -; clone_size: few; v_call: TRBV11-3; j_call: TRBJ1-1; cdr3_aa: CASSLNGRGTEAFF; cdr3_nt: TGTGCCAGCAGCTTAAACGGGAGGGGCACTGAAGCTTTCTTT
d_call: -; clone_size: -; v_call: TRBV5-1; j_call: TRBJ2-5; cdr3_aa: CASSYGMGETQYF; cdr3_nt: TGCGCCAGCAGTTACGGGATGGGCGAGACCCAGTACTTC
d_call: TRBD1; clone_size: -; v_call: TRBV20-1; j_call: TRBJ2-7; cdr3_aa: CSAREGRTGEYEQYF; cdr3_nt: TGCAGTGCTAGAGAGGGGCGGACAGGTGAATACGAGCAGTACTTC
d_call: TRBD1; clone_size: -; v_call: TRBV20-1; j_call: TRBJ1-2; cdr3_aa: CSARNRGNYGYTF; cdr3_nt: TGCAGTGCTAGGAACAGGGGGAACTATGGCTACACCTTC
d_call: -; clone_size: -; v_call: TRBV7-9; j_call: TRBJ2-7; cdr3_aa: CASSANTGTAYEQYF; cdr3_nt: TGTGCCAGCAGCGCTAACACCGGGACGGCCTACGAGCAGTACTTC
d_call: -; clone_size: -; v_call: TRBV20-1; j_call: TRBJ2-7; cdr3_aa: CSAREGSISYEQYF; cdr3_nt: TGCAGTGCTAGAGAAGGGTCTATCTCCTACGAGCAGTACTTC
d_call: TRBD1; clone_size: -; v_call: TRBV18; j_call: TRBJ2-1; cdr3_aa: CASSPGRQGNEQFF; cdr3_nt: TGTGCCAGCTCACCGGGACGACAGGGCAATGAGCAGTTCTTC
d_call: -; clone_size: few; v_call: TRBV27; j_call: TRBJ2-1; cdr3_aa: CASSPGALVSSEQFF; cdr3_nt: TGTGCCAGCAGCCCAGGGGCTCTGGTCTCAAGTGAGCAGTTCTTC
d_call: TRBD1; clone_size: -; v_call: TRBV20-1; j_call: TRBJ1-2; cdr3_aa: CSARRDRGSFNYGYTF; cdr3_nt: TGCAGTGCTAGAAGGGACAGGGGCTCCTTTAACTATGGCTACACCTTC
d_call: -; clone_size: -; v_call: TRBV7-9; j_call: TRBJ2-3; cdr3_aa: CASSLAGGHTGTQYF; cdr3_nt: TGTGCCAGCAGCTTAGCCGGGGGCCACACAGGTACGCAGTATTTT
d_call: -; clone_size: many; v_call: TRBV7-9; j_call: TRBJ1-2; cdr3_aa: CASSLRGFGYTF; cdr3_nt: TGTGCCAGCAGTTTACGTGGGTTTGGCTACACCTTC
d_call: -; clone_size: few; v_call: TRBV6-2/TRBV6-3; j_call: TRBJ1-2; cdr3_aa: CASSSYRSADYGYTF; cdr3_nt: TGTGCCAGCAGTTCATATCGTTCAGCGGACTATGGCTACACCTTC
d_call: -; clone_size: -; v_call: TRBV13; j_call: TRBJ1-1; cdr3_aa: CASSSWGDSNTEAFF; cdr3_nt: TGTGCCAGCAGCAGCTGGGGCGACAGTAACACTGAAGCTTTCTTT
d_call: -; clone_size: -; v_call: TRBV5-1; j_call: TRBJ2-5; cdr3_aa: CASSLLRNREQYF; cdr3_nt: TGCGCCAGCAGCTTGTTGCGCAACAGAGAGCAGTACTTC
d_call: -; clone_size: -; v_call: TRBV4-1; j_call: TRBJ2-5; cdr3_aa: CASCVRRGETQYF; cdr3_nt: TGCGCCAGCTGTGTCAGGCGGGGAGAGACCCAGTACTTC
d_call: -; clone_size: many; v_call: TRBV29-1; j_call: TRBJ2-5; cdr3_aa: CSAGLWETQYF; cdr3_nt: TGCAGCGCGGGACTTTGGGAGACCCAGTACTTC
d_call: TRBD2; clone_size: -; v_call: TRBV20-1; j_call: TRBJ2-7; cdr3_aa: CSARVGSLAGSSEQYF; cdr3_nt: TGCAGTGCTAGAGTAGGGTCGCTAGCGGGGAGCAGCGAGCAGTACTTC
d_call: -; clone_size: -; v_call: TRBV5-1; j_call: TRBJ2-5; cdr3_aa: CASSLEGGLGETQYF; cdr3_nt: TGCGCCAGCAGCTTGGAGGGGGGGCTCGGAGAGACCCAGTACTTC
d_call: -; clone_size: -; v_call: TRBV6-5; j_call: TRBJ2-7; cdr3_aa: CATKRGSSYEQYF; cdr3_nt: TGTGCCACCAAAAGGGGGAGCTCCTACGAGCAGTACTTC
d_call: TRBD1; clone_size: -; v_call: TRBV10-3; j_call: TRBJ1-2; cdr3_aa: CAITERTGDDGYTF; cdr3_nt: TGTGCCATCACCGAGCGGACAGGGGATGATGGCTACACCTTC
d_call: -; clone_size: -; v_call: TRBV6-2/TRBV6-3; j_call: TRBJ2-4; cdr3_aa: CASSTRANIQYF; cdr3_nt: TGTGCCAGCAGTACTCGGGCGAACATTCAGTACTTC
d_call: TRBD2; clone_size: few; v_call: TRBV25-1; j_call: TRBJ2-7; cdr3_aa: CASTPLGGNSYEQYF; cdr3_nt: TGTGCCAGCACCCCCCTGGGAGGGAACTCCTACGAGCAGTACTTC